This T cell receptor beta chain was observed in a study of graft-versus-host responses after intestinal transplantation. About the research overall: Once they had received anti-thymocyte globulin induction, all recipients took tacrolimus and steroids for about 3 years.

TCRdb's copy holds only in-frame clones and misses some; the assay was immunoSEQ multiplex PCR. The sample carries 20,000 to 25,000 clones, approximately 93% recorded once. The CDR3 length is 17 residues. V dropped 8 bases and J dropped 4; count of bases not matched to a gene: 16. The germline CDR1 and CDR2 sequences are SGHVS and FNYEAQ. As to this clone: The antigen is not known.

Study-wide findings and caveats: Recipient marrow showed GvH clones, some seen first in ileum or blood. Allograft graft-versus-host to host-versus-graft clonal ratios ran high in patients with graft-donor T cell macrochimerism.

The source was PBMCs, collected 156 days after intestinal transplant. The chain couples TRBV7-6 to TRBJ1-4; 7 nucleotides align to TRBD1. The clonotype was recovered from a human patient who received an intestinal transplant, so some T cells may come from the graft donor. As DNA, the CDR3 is TGTGCCAGCGGCTCCCAGGGGGTGACGAAACGTAATGAAAAACTGTTTTTT. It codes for CASGSQGVTKRNEKLFF.